This TCR beta chain appears in the sequencing data of a study of blood T cell repertoires in COVID-19. Profiled with immunoSEQ multiplex PCR; TCRdb holds only in-frame clones, not every one. The top ten hold under 3% of the sample, which has roughly 63,000 clones, 85% to 90% seen once. Looked up from germline, CDR1 is SGHNT and CDR2 is YENEEA. Trimming removed 5 bases from V and 5 bases from J; junction bases left unmatched: 7. The CDR3 is 14 amino acids. What was sequenced was peripheral blood. The source of this sequence is a man aged 45-65 years with acute or convalescent COVID-19. This chain joins TRBV11-3 and TRBJ1-1, with 8 bases aligning to TRBD1. For the CDR3, the DNA is TGTGCCAGCAGCATCGGGACAGGTTTGACTGAAGCTTTCTTT. As protein: CASSIGTGLTEAFF.